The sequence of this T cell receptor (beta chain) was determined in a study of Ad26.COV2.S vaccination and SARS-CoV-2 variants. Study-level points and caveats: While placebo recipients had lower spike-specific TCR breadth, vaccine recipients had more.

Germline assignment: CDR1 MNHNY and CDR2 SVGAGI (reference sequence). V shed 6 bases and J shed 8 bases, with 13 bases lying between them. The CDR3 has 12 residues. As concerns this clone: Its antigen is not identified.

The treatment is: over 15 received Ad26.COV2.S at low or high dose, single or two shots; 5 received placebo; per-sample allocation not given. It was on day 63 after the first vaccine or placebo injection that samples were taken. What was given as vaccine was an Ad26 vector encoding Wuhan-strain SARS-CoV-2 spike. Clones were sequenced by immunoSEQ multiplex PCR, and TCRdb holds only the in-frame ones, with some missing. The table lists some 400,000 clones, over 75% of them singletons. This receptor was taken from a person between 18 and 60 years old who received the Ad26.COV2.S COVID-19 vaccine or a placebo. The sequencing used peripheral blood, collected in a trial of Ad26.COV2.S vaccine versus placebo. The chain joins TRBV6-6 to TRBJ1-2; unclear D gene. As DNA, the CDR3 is TGTGCCAGCAGCCAAGCTTCCACAGGCTACACCTTC. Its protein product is CASSQASTGYTF.